Below are 22 T cell receptor beta chains sequenced from a single sample in a study of T cell repertoires in cytomegalovirus infection. TCRdb passed the reads through MiXCR, listing each CDR3 protein once. The table shows around 260,000 distinct CDR3 sequences, with approximately 8.3% occurring only once. Material for sequencing was PBMCs. The receptors come from a human donor in good health (CMV status not recorded). Some clones in this sample may be carry-over from other donors' samples.

This chain uses TRBV2 with TRBJ2-3; D is unclear. CDR1 is SNHLY, CDR2 FYNNEI, per germline. Trimming removed 5 bases from V and 3 bases from J, with 18 bases in between. There are 16 residues in the CDR3. This CDR3 is CASSSVSVVGTDTQYF. Written as DNA, the CDR3 is TGTGCCAGCAGTTCCGTTTCCGTAGTGGGGACAGATACGCAGTATTTT.

Here the CDR3 reads CASSLMGQHGNQPQHF. The CDR3 DNA reads TGTGCCAGCAGCTTAATGGGGCAGCACGGTAATCAGCCCCAGCATTTT. The chain uses TRBV7-2 and TRBJ1-5, with D perhaps TRBD1 (5 bases). CDR1 and CDR2 (germline): SGHTA, FQGNSA. The CDR3 has 16 amino acids. Trimming shortened V by 2 bases and J by 4 bases, and 15 bases separated the two germline ends.

This clonotype has more than one count but fewer than ten. This chain joins TRBV20-1 and TRBJ2-7; possibly TRBD1 for D (6 bases). CDR3 size: 16 residues. The germline V gene encodes CDR1 DFQATT and CDR2 SNEGSKA (reference sequence). Trimming took 3 bases from V and 0 from J, leaving 18 bases between them. CDR3: CSASGIPGHPSYEQYF. Here the CDR3 DNA reads TGCAGTGCTAGTGGAATACCGGGACACCCCTCCTACGAGCAGTACTTC.

This clonotype came up many times. The chain joins TRBV19 to TRBJ2-7, with 7 bases aligning to TRBD1. This CDR3 has 14 amino acids. V shed 3 bases, J shed 4 bases, and the junction held 6 bases outside the gene matches. Germline-derived CDR1 and CDR2 are LNHDA and SQIVND (reference sequence). Here the CDR3 DNA reads TGTGCCAGTAGTATCGACAGGGCGCAGTACGAGCAGTACTTC. Translated, it gives CASSIDRAQYEQYF.

This clonotype has a count of ten or more. This chain uses TRBV29-1 with TRBJ2-5; D tentatively reads TRBD1 or TRBD2 (5 bases each). The germline V gene has CDR1 SQVTM and CDR2 ANQGSEA. Deletions cut 5 bases from V and 2 bases from J, with 9 bases between. This CDR3 has 12 amino acids. The CDR3 DNA reads as TGCAGCGTTAGGGACGGACAAGAGACCCAGTACTTC. Its translation: CSVRDGQETQYF. Full variable domain (remainder filled in from reference TRBV29-1 and TRBJ2-5): SAVISQKPSRDICQRGTSLTIQCQVDSQVTMMFWYRQQPGQSLTLIATANQGSEATYESGFVIDKFPISRPNLTFSTLTVSNMSPEDSSIYLCSVRDGQETQYFGPGTRLLVL.

This clonotype was detected many times. The chain couples TRBV7-2 to TRBJ1-2, with 7 bases fitting TRBD1. Germline V lookup: CDR1 SGHTA, CDR2 FQGNSA. The CDR3 extends over 13 amino acids. Trimming at V came to 4 bases and at J to 8 bases, leaving 7 bases not matched to a gene. The DNA for the CDR3 is TGTGCCAGCAGCTCGAACAGGGGAAGAGGCTACACCTTC. This sequence encodes CASSSNRGRGYTF.

The V call is TRBV5-1, the J call TRBJ2-3; D is possibly TRBD1 or TRBD2 (6 bases each). This CDR3 is built from 15 residues. V lost 2 bases, J lost 1 base, and 11 bases lay in between. CDR1 and CDR2 (germline): SGHRS, YFSETQ. This chain's CDR3 is CASSFTGAGTDTQYF. DNA for the CDR3: TGCGCCAGCAGCTTCACGGGGGCTGGCACAGATACGCAGTATTTT.

This chain links TRBV23-1 with TRBJ2-7; tentatively, D is TRBD1 (6 bases). TRBV23-1 is an ORF, with its function uncertain. The V end lost 3 bases, the J end lost 2 bases, and 11 bases lay between the germline ends. This CDR3 is built from 14 residues. The DNA of the CDR3 is TGCGCCAGCAGTCACCCTGGGACACCCTACGAGCAGTACTTC. As protein: CASSHPGTPYEQYF.

The genes are TRBV7-2 and TRBJ2-2; TRBD1 is a possible D gene (7 bases). Trimming pared 8 bases from V and 5 bases from J, leaving 18 bases between. The CDR3 spans 15 residues. Germline V CDR1 and CDR2: SGHTA, FQGNSA. The CDR3 loop is CASRREAGGTGELFF. In DNA form, the CDR3 reads TGTGCCAGCCGCAGGGAGGCAGGGGGGACCGGGGAGCTGTTTTTT.

At least ten counts were recorded for this clonotype. The chain has TRBV7-2 and TRBJ1-1, with a weak D call TRBD1 (5 bases). This CDR3 is built from 14 residues. The V and J ends lost 5 bases and 7 bases respectively, with 17 bases between them. Germline V gene data show CDR1 as SGHTA and CDR2 as FQGNSA. CDR3 in amino acids: CASSVGWGLYEAFF. As DNA, the CDR3 is TGTGCCAGCAGCGTGGGTTGGGGCCTTTATGAAGCTTTCTTT.

This clonotype was counted only a few times. This chain uses TRBV29-1 with TRBJ1-6; D unclear. V was trimmed by 6 bases and J by 9 bases, leaving 15 bases between them. This CDR3 has 13 residues. Germline V gene lookup returns CDR1 SQVTM and CDR2 ANQGSEA. The CDR3 nucleotides read TGCAGCGTGCTGGAGGGATCGGGTTCACCCCTCCACTTT. It codes for CSVLEGSGSPLHF.

Ten or more counts support this clonotype. The chain carries TRBV7-9 and TRBJ1-4, with D perhaps TRBD1 (6 bases). The CDR3 contains 16 residues. V was cut by 4 bases and J by 0 bases, with 12 bases left in between. Per the germline V gene, CDR1 is SEHNR and CDR2 is FQNEAQ (reference sequence). CDR3 coding DNA: TGTGCCAGCAGCTCAAACAGGGAGTCAACTAATGAAAAACTGTTTTTT. Its translation: CASSSNRESTNEKLFF. Full variable domain (outside the CDR3, taken from reference TRBV7-9 and TRBJ1-4): DTGVSQNPRHKITKRGQNVTFRCDPISEHNRLYWYRQTLGQGPEFLTYFQNEAQLEKSRLLSDRFSAERPKGSFSTLEIQRTEQGDSAMYLCASSSNRESTNEKLFFGSGTQLSVL.

V usage is TRBV29-1 and J usage is TRBJ2-5; D may be TRBD1 (6 bases). Germline-derived CDR1 and CDR2 are SQVTM and ANQGSEA. The length of the CDR3 is 12 residues. Trimming removed 1 base at V and 4 bases at J, with 7 bases between. The CDR3 nucleotides are TGCAGCGTTGAAGGGGGGCGAGAGACCCAGTACTTC. It yields the protein CSVEGGRETQYF.

Ten or more counts support this clonotype. This rearrangement joins TRBV12-3 or TRBV12-4 to TRBJ1-2; weak D call: TRBD1 (5 bases). Trimming took off 3 bases at V and 8 bases at J, with 16 bases between the two ends. CDR3 length: 14 amino acids. The CDR3 DNA sequence: TGTGCCAGCAGTTTCCCCGCAGGGCCTTACGGCTACACCTTC. The encoded protein is CASSFPAGPYGYTF.

This clonotype has a handful of counts. V usage is TRBV13 and J usage is TRBJ1-2; TRBD1 matches at 10 bases. Unmatched junction bases numbered 6, after V lost 5 bases and J lost 0 bases. This CDR3 comprises 16 residues. Looked up from germline, CDR1 is PRHDT and CDR2 is FYEKMQ (reference sequence). The CDR3 is CASSTGQGSPNYGYTF. CDR3 DNA: TGTGCCAGCAGCACGGGACAGGGGAGTCCTAACTATGGCTACACCTTC.

The chain uses TRBV28 and TRBJ2-7, with a weak D call TRBD2 (7 bases). V lost 6 bases, J lost 4 bases, and 19 bases lay in between. The CDR3 spans 15 residues. CDR1 is MDHEN, CDR2 SYDVKM, per germline. CDR3 protein: CASSPGGGGGYEQYF. The DNA of the CDR3 is TGTGCCAGCAGCCCTGGAGGGGGGGGCGGATACGAGCAGTACTTC.

V and J are TRBV12-3 or TRBV12-4 and TRBJ2-1; D may be TRBD1 or TRBD2 (5 bases each). The CDR3 covers 14 residues. V lost 0 bases and J 12 bases, leaving 15 bases between the germline ends. The CDR3 region is CASSLATGPSWQFF. In DNA, the CDR3 is TGTGCCAGCAGTTTAGCAACGGGACCCTCCTGGCAGTTCTTC.

V gene TRBV14 combines with J gene TRBJ1-2; D perhaps matches TRBD1 (6 bases). The CDR3 length is 15 residues. The germline V gene encodes CDR1 SGHDN and CDR2 FVKESK. V was clipped by 3 bases and J by 8 bases, with 19 bases between them. The CDR3 spells CASSHLGRGAQGYTF. The CDR3 DNA is TGTGCCAGCAGCCATCTAGGACGGGGGGCTCAGGGCTACACCTTC.

This chain uses TRBV20-1 with TRBJ2-1; D remains unclear. Germline assignment: CDR1 DFQATT and CDR2 SNEGSKA (reference sequence). The CDR3 has 13 residues. Trimming shortened V by 3 bases and J by 10 bases, and 16 bases separated the two germline ends. CDR3 in amino acids: CSARSTGLREQFF. Here the CDR3 DNA reads TGCAGTGCTAGGTCTACTGGCCTACGGGAGCAGTTCTTC.

This clonotype came up a few times. The J gene is TRBJ1-5, the V gene TRBV20-1; perhaps TRBD1 as D (6 bases). The V and J ends lost 3 bases and 2 bases respectively, with 14 bases between them. There are 15 residues in the CDR3. Germline CDR1 DFQATT, CDR2 SNEGSKA (reference sequence). The CDR3 is CSASNRAGGNQPQHF. CDR3 nucleotide sequence: TGCAGTGCTAGTAACAGGGCCGGGGGCAATCAGCCCCAGCATTTT.

The chain employs TRBV6-1 and TRBJ1-6; a weak D match, TRBD1 (6 bases). This CDR3 comprises 15 residues. Trimming left V 6 bases short and J 5 bases short, with 14 bases between. The germline V gene has CDR1 MNHNS and CDR2 SASEGT. The CDR3 DNA reads as TGTGCCAGCAGACCAAGTGGACAGAATAATTCACCCCTCCACTTT. This codes for CASRPSGQNNSPLHF.

In its sample, this clonotype was seen many times. The V gene is TRBV7-2, the J gene TRBJ1-1, with D unresolved. Germline CDR1 is SGHTA and CDR2 is FQGNSA. Trimming removed 3 bases from V and 4 bases from J, with 6 bases in between. CDR3 size: 12 residues. Here the CDR3 reads CASSFSSTEAFF. DNA of the CDR3: TGTGCCAGCAGCTTCAGTAGCACTGAAGCTTTCTTT.